This T cell receptor (beta chain) was identified in a study of T-cell reconstitution after alpha-beta-depleted transplantation in children. This CDR3 region has 14 residues. The V end was cut by 6 bases, the J end by 6 bases, with 12 bases between. Germline-derived CDR1 and CDR2 are MNHEY and SVGAGI. This clonotype was recorded at least ten times. Unique molecular identifiers tagged the TCRbeta library. TCRdb ran MiXCR on the PCR reads and lists one entry per CDR3 protein. Among about 210,000 distinct CDR3 sequences listed, around a sixth were seen once. The receptor was isolated from a male patient aged 2-10 years who had a stem cell transplant for acute lymphoblastic leukemia, so the T cells may come from the graft donor. The chain has TRBV6-5 and TRBJ1-6; D is undetermined. Material: PBMCs, mostly from graft donor cells, obtained 360 days after TCRalphabeta/CD19-depleted stem cell transplant. CDR3 protein: CASRPRALNSPLHF. CDR3 sequence (DNA): TGTGCCAGCAGGCCCCGGGCCCTTAATTCACCCCTCCACTTT.